The 15 T cell receptor beta chains below all came from one sample that was sequenced in a study of post-analysis software for immune sequencing data. Overall study findings and caveats: Roughly 5 TRBV segments (TRBV5-6, TRBV5-1 and TRBV20-1 among them) occurred more frequently in patients than in controls.

Antigen specificity for these receptors is unknown. cDNA libraries for TCR beta contained unique molecular identifiers. TCRdb analysed the PCR reads with MiXCR anew, one entry per CDR3 protein. The data contain fewer than 600,000 distinct CDR3 sequences, roughly 45% of them singletons. Sequenced input: blood. The receptors stem from a girl aged 5-17 years with multiple sclerosis.

The chain has TRBV7-3 and TRBJ2-3; the match to TRBD2 covers 9 bases. The trim removed 5 bases at V and 2 bases at J, leaving 8 bases unmatched. CDR3 length: 16 residues. CDR1 and CDR2 (germline): SGHTA, FQGTGA. CDR3 loop: CASSHTGTSFTDTQYF. The CDR3 region has the DNA TGTGCCAGCAGCCACACCGGGACTAGCTTCACAGATACGCAGTATTTT.

The chain has TRBV12-3 or TRBV12-4 and TRBJ1-2, with D tentatively TRBD1 (5 bases). The CDR3 consists of 15 residues. V lost 5 bases, J lost 8 bases, and 21 bases lay in between. The CDR3 DNA reads as TGTGCCAGCAGTCTGGGGACTCACCCTGGGGAAGGCTACACCTTC. It is translated as CASSLGTHPGEGYTF.

This clonotype showed up just a few times. V is TRBV5-5 and J is TRBJ2-6; TRBD1 matches 7 bases. Germline V gene sequence: CDR1 SGHKS, CDR2 YYEKEE (reference sequence). The CDR3 runs 15 residues. Unmatched junction bases numbered 13, after V lost 4 bases and J lost 12 bases. CDR3 protein: CASSGDSSRYSVLTF. CDR3 DNA sequence: TGTGCCAGCAGCGGGGACAGCTCCCGCTATTCCGTCCTGACTTTC.

The chain recombines TRBV20-1 with TRBJ2-7; TRBD1 matches at 9 bases. Germline V gives CDR1 DFQATT, CDR2 SNEGSKA (reference sequence). The CDR3 contains 12 residues. CDR3 protein: CSQGQGAYEQYF. CDR3 DNA: TGCAGCCAGGGACAGGGCGCCTACGAGCAGTACTTC.

This clonotype was detected many times. The DNA for the CDR3 is TGCGCCAGCAGCCCACGACAGGGGGCCATCGGCGGGGAGCTGTTTTTT. Translation: CASSPRQGAIGGELFF. The rearrangement joins TRBV5-1 to TRBJ2-2; 10 bases map to TRBD1. CDR3 length: 16 amino acids. V was pared by 4 bases and J by 7 bases, with 10 bases of the junction left unmatched. Germline V gene sequence: CDR1 SGHRS, CDR2 YFSETQ.

There are a few counts of this clonotype. The chain has TRBV4-1 and TRBJ2-4; D perhaps matches TRBD1 (6 bases). CDR3 length: 17 residues. Trimming left V 4 bases short and J 0 bases short, with 16 bases between. Germline values: CDR1 MGHRA, CDR2 YSYEKL. The CDR3, as DNA: TGCGCCAGCAGCCTCCTAGGGGGTAGGCTAGCCAAAAACATTCAGTACTTC. This translates into CASSLLGGRLAKNIQYF.

This chain connects TRBV20-1 to TRBJ2-3; D gene ambiguous. V lost 5 bases and J lost 1, with 13 bases in between. The germline CDR1 and CDR2 sequences are DFQATT and SNEGSKA (reference sequence). CDR3 length equals 14 residues. Here the CDR3 DNA reads TGCAGTGCTCCTAGGAGAAGAGGCACAGATACGCAGTATTTT. It codes for CSAPRRRGTDTQYF.

This clonotype appeared once. The chain has TRBV2 and TRBJ1-1; 10 positions agree with TRBD1. This CDR3 has 15 residues. Germline trimming cut 6 bases from V and 3 bases from J; bases unmatched to any gene: 7. CDR1 SNHLY and CDR2 FYNNEI come from the germline V gene. The CDR3 loop reads CASSGRQGADTEAFF. DNA of the CDR3: TGTGCCAGCAGCGGGAGACAGGGGGCGGACACTGAAGCTTTCTTT.

The chain recombines TRBV12-5 with TRBJ1-2, with 10 bases fitting TRBD1. V was clipped by 0 bases and J by 6 bases; unmatched bases: 13. CDR3 length equals 18 residues. CDR1 is LGHNT, CDR2 FRNRAP, per germline. This CDR3 is CASGLVTGTGDAGHGYTF. The CDR3 region has the DNA TGTGCTAGTGGTTTGGTAACCGGGACAGGGGATGCAGGGCATGGCTACACCTTC.

The chain carries TRBV10-3 and TRBJ1-6; 7 bases map to TRBD1. The CDR3 is made up of 15 amino acids. Trimming cost V 0 bases and J 6 bases; bases outside gene matches: 2. The V gene's germline CDR1 is ENHRY and CDR2 SYGVKD. The chain's CDR3 is CAISESGQFNSPLHF. Written as DNA, the CDR3 is TGTGCCATCAGTGAGTCGGGACAGTTTAATTCACCCCTCCACTTT.

This chain joins TRBV20-1 and TRBJ2-5; TRBD1 matches at 9 bases. Germline-derived CDR1 and CDR2 are DFQATT and SNEGSKA (reference sequence). Trimming at V came to 6 bases and at J to 4 bases, leaving 9 bases not matched to a gene. The CDR3 is 14 residues long. CDR3 sequence reads: CSADIQGAPETQYF. The DNA of the CDR3 is TGCAGTGCAGACATACAGGGGGCCCCAGAGACCCAGTACTTC.

CDR3 loop: CSARRPGQARRNQPQHF. CDR3 DNA: TGCAGTGCTAGGAGACCTGGACAGGCGAGGAGGAATCAGCCCCAGCATTTT. This chain connects TRBV20-1 to TRBJ1-5, with TRBD1 identical over 7 bases. The CDR3 is 17 amino acids. Germline-derived CDR1 and CDR2 are DFQATT and SNEGSKA (reference sequence). The V gene end was trimmed by 3 bases and the J gene end by 4 bases; junction bases not matched to a gene: 15.

The chain employs TRBV3-1 and TRBJ2-3; D is ambiguous. This CDR3 region has 14 residues. Trimming removed 0 bases from V and 1 base from J, with 5 bases in between. In germline, CDR1 is LGHDT, CDR2 YNNKEL (reference sequence). CDR3 loop: CASSQDLRTDTQYF. CDR3 sequence (DNA): TGTGCCAGCAGCCAAGATCTACGCACAGATACGCAGTATTTT.

The rearrangement links TRBV9 to TRBJ2-3; TRBD1 matches 8 bases. V was clipped by 2 bases and J by 2 bases; unmatched bases: 4. There are 15 residues in the CDR3. The V gene's germline CDR1 is SGDLS and CDR2 YYNGEE. Written as DNA, the CDR3 is TGTGCCAGCAGCGTTACAGGGGGGAACACAGATACGCAGTATTTT. Residues: CASSVTGGNTDTQYF.

The chain employs TRBV24-1 and TRBJ2-3; no definite D call. This CDR3 comprises 15 residues. With 1 base removed from V and 6 bases from J, the gap between germline ends came to 13 bases. CDR1 is KGHDR, CDR2 SFDVKD, per germline. The CDR3 DNA reads as TGTGCCACCAGTGATTTCTGGGCCTCCCCGGATACGCAGTATTTT. Its protein is CATSDFWASPDTQYF.